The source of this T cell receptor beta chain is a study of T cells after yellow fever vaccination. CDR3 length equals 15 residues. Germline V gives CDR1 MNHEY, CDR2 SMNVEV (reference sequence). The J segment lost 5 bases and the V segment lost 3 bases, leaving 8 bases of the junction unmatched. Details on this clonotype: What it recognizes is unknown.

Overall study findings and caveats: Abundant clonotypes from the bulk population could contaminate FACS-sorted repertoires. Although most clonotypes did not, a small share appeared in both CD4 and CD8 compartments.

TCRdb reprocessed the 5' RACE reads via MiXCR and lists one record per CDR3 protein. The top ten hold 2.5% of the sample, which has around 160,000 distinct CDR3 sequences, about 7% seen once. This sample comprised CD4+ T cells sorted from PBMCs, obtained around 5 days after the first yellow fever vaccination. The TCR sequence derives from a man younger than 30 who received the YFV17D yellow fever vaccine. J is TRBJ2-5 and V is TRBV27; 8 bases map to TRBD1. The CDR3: CASSFQGAGRETQYF. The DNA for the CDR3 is TGTGCCAGCAGTTTTCAGGGGGCCGGGCGGGAGACCCAGTACTTC.